Sequencing of this T cell receptor beta chain was carried out in a study of persistence of HIV-infected CD4 T cells. Study information: Anti-CD3/anti-CD28 beads activated more cells than antigen stimulation did.

This nonspecific control used anti-CD3/anti-CD28 bead stimulation of CD4+ T cells. Responding CD4+ T cells were sorted by upregulation of both CD40 ligand and CD69. Suppressive ART was started during chronic HIV-1 infection in these adults. This CDR3 contains 14 residues. From germline, CDR1 is DFQATT and CDR2 SNEGSKA (reference sequence). Trimming took off 3 bases at V and 7 bases at J, with 13 bases between the two ends. Remarks on this clone: Its antigen remains unidentified.

The immunoSEQ assay was version 4, run in survey mode. Each sample used up to 1 ug genomic DNA diluted to around 10 ng/uL. The method was immunoSEQ multiplex PCR; TCRdb's version includes in-frame clones alone and lacks a portion of them. The profile covers about 43,000 clones, with approximately 88% appearing a single time and just over 1% taken by the ten largest. The receptor was derived from an adult man with HIV who was CMV-seropositive. The V gene is TRBV20-1, the J gene TRBJ1-6; D is undetermined. The input for sequencing was CD4+ T cells sorted from PBMCs after approximately 19-hour stimulation, taken from a patient who received antiretroviral therapy. CDR3 DNA: TGCAGTGCTAGTCGGCAAACGCTCAATTCACCCCTCCACTTT. Translated: CSASRQTLNSPLHF.